Described below is a single TCR beta chain sequence and its context. Antigen specificity is unknown. Documented time point: new active TB diagnosis, blood taken before or within 7 days of starting treatment. Generated by immunoSEQ multiplex PCR, the TCRdb table keeps only in-frame clones and is missing some. This sample yields approximately 30,000 clones, of which approximately 90% are seen a single time; approximately 5.9% belongs to the top ten. This entry comes from a study of T cells in tuberculosis. Study conclusions and caveats: Cases with active tuberculosis were adults, while controls were adolescents.

Germline lookup yields CDR1 MRHNA and CDR2 SNTAGT. This CDR3 has 15 residues. Specimen: PBMCs, collected at tuberculosis diagnosis. This clonotype originated in an adult with tuberculosis. This chain uses TRBV6-4 with TRBJ1-5; D not resolved. CDR3 sequence: CAILIEAALKEPQHF. The CDR3 bases are TGTGCTATACTTATAGAGGCCGCCCTGAAAGAGCCCCAGCATTTT.